The 8 T cell receptor beta chains given below trace back to one sample, sequenced in a study of shared clonotypes between healthy human individuals. Libraries were prepared by immunoSEQ multiplex PCR; TCRdb keeps only in-frame clonotypes and omits some of them. Of just over 2,000,000 clones detected, around 95% appear once; the ten largest clones hold 0.13%. Sequenced: naive CD4+ T cells sorted from blood. Subset in this sample: CD45RA+ positively selected. Receptors were obtained from a man between 18 and 29 years old in good health.

The CDR3 nucleotides are TGCGCCATCCCAGCCCCGGGACTAGCGAACAACGGCTACGAGCAGTACTTC. Its translation: CAIPAPGLANNGYEQYF. V is TRBV5-1 and J is TRBJ2-7, with 10 bases matching TRBD2. With V trimmed by 9 bases and J by 3 bases, 18 bases remained unmatched. Germline V gene sequence: CDR1 SGHRS, CDR2 YFSETQ. The CDR3 loop spans 17 amino acids.

Here the CDR3 DNA reads TGTGCCAGCAGTCGGACTACCGACCCCTACAATGAGCAGTTCTTC. Protein: CASSRTTDPYNEQFF. This chain links TRBV6-4 with TRBJ2-1, with a possible D match to TRBD2 (6 bases). The germline V and J ends were trimmed by 5 bases and 2 bases, with 13 bases remaining between them. Germline values: CDR1 MRHNA, CDR2 SNTAGT. The CDR3 spans 15 residues.

A note on this clone: A much larger clone sits a single nucleotide away, making a read error possible. This chain connects TRBV28 to TRBJ1-5; D might be TRBD1 (5 bases). Trimming removed 5 bases from V and 0 bases from J, with 8 bases in between. Germline CDR1 reads MDHEN; CDR2 reads SYDVKM. The CDR3 is 14 residues long. The DNA of the CDR3 is TGTGCCAGCAGTGGGGGGAATAGCAATCAGCCCCAGCATTTT. Amino acids: CASSGGNSNQPQHF.

The chain joins TRBV7-2 to TRBJ2-2; D not resolved. The CDR3 spans 14 residues. Germline CDR1 reads SGHTA; CDR2 reads FQGNSA. The V gene lost 5 bases and the J gene lost 6 bases, with 13 bases spanning the gap. CDR3 loop: CASSDPGESGELFF. CDR3 nucleotides: TGTGCCAGCAGCGACCCCGGAGAATCCGGGGAGCTGTTTTTT.

The chain links TRBV6-5 to TRBJ2-2; 14 bases match TRBD2. The V gene end was trimmed by 7 bases and the J gene end by 6 bases; junction bases not matched to a gene: 1. CDR1 and CDR2 (germline): MNHEY, SVGAGI. This CDR3 comprises 14 residues. CDR3 nucleotide sequence: TGTGCCAGCACGGGACTAGCGGGAGCCGGGGAGCTGTTTTTT. This encodes CASTGLAGAGELFF.

V gene TRBV7-8 combines with J gene TRBJ2-7, with 10 bases fitting TRBD1. With V trimmed by 5 bases and J by 2 bases, 9 bases remained unmatched. Germline V gene sequence: CDR1 SGHVS, CDR2 FQNEAQ. The length of the CDR3 is 16 residues. CDR3 loop: CASSTNAGTGAYEQYF. The CDR3, as DNA: TGTGCCAGCAGCACCAATGCCGGGACAGGGGCCTACGAGCAGTACTTC.

The V and J genes are TRBV5-3 and TRBJ2-5; 7 nucleotides match TRBD2. TRBV5-3 is designated an ORF whose function remains uncertain. J was trimmed by 5 bases and V by 5 bases; bases with no gene match: 3. The CDR3 consists of 12 residues. CDR3 sequence: CARRGGTETQYF. The CDR3 DNA sequence: TGTGCCAGAAGGGGAGGGACGGAGACCCAGTACTTC.

About this clone itself: A junction boundary mismatches the germline segment, possibly from a read error. The genes are TRBV6-5 and TRBJ2-7; no definite D call. Germline values: CDR1 MNHEY, CDR2 SVGAGI. This CDR3 comprises 13 residues. The CDR3 nucleotides are TGTGCCAGCAGTCCTTCTAATGTCTCGCCTTACCACTTC. It codes for CASSPSNVSPYHF.